A single sample gave rise to the 27 T cell receptor beta chains below, sequenced in a study of T-cell memory formation after mild COVID-19. TCRdb reanalysed the 5' RACE reads using MiXCR and keeps one entry per CDR3 protein. This table has hundreds of thousands of distinct CDR3 sequences, roughly 21% appearing once. Specimen: PBMCs or a T cell subset sorted from them (not recorded which). These TCRs come from an adult woman who had mild COVID-19 (a few samples of this study predate the infection). Cell type and time point are not known.

This clonotype was observed a few times. The CDR3 loop reads CASSQDERSGYSYEQYF. The CDR3 nucleotides are TGTGCCAGCAGCCAAGATGAGCGTAGCGGGTACTCCTACGAGCAGTACTTC. This rearrangement joins TRBV3-1 to TRBJ2-7; 7 bases align to TRBD2. Losses at the gene ends were 0 bases for V and 0 bases for J; bases not matched to a gene: 8. The CDR3 has 17 amino acids. Germline V lookup: CDR1 LGHDT, CDR2 YNNKEL (reference sequence).

The rearrangement uses TRBV4-1 and TRBJ2-7; a possible D gene is TRBD1 (6 bases). The CDR3 consists of 17 residues. Trimming shortened V by 0 bases and J by 2 bases, and 17 bases separated the two germline ends. The germline CDR1 and CDR2 sequences are MGHRA and YSYEKL. The CDR3 region is CASSQDGAGTLTYEQYF. The CDR3 DNA is TGCGCCAGCAGCCAAGATGGGGCCGGGACACTCACCTACGAGCAGTACTTC.

This clonotype was observed at least ten times. The chain is built from TRBV9 and TRBJ2-3; 9 bases match TRBD2. The CDR3 loop spans 16 amino acids. Germline V gene sequence: CDR1 SGDLS, CDR2 YYNGEE. Germline trimming cut 3 bases from V and 3 bases from J; bases unmatched to any gene: 8. The CDR3 here is CASSDGAGGGTDTQYF. The CDR3 coding sequence is TGTGCCAGCAGCGATGGAGCGGGGGGCGGGACAGATACGCAGTATTTT.

V gene TRBV9 combines with J gene TRBJ1-3; D gene unclear. This CDR3 comprises 15 residues. Trimming left V 0 bases short and J 0 bases short, with 7 bases between. The V gene's germline CDR1 is SGDLS and CDR2 YYNGEE. The CDR3 DNA follows: TGTGCCAGCAGCGTAGCTGGCTACTCTGGAAACACCATATATTTT. The encoded protein is CASSVAGYSGNTIYF.

This clonotype was seen repeatedly, ten times or more. The chain uses TRBV18 and TRBJ2-7, with D maybe TRBD2 (5 bases). The CDR3 is made up of 14 amino acids. Trimming removed 2 bases at V and 1 base at J, with 9 bases between. Germline V gives CDR1 KGHSH, CDR2 LQKENI. The CDR3 coding sequence is TGTGCCAGCTCACCAGTGGGGAGTTCCTACGAGCAGTACTTC. It codes for CASSPVGSSYEQYF.

This chain links TRBV29-1 with TRBJ1-1; TRBD1 matches at 7 bases. This CDR3 has 14 amino acids. Germline assignment: CDR1 SQVTM and CDR2 ANQGSEA. Trimming removed 7 bases from V and 1 base from J; junction bases left unmatched: 9. This CDR3 reads CSARGAGRNTEAFF. The CDR3 nucleotides are TGCAGCGCCAGGGGGGCAGGCCGGAACACTGAAGCTTTCTTT.

The chain recombines TRBV20-1 with TRBJ1-1; TRBD1 might be the D (5 bases). The ends were cut back, 3 bases at V and 6 bases at J, with 23 bases in the middle. CDR1 and CDR2 from the germline V gene are DFQATT and SNEGSKA (reference sequence). The CDR3 consists of 16 residues. This CDR3 reads CSASPGTYRSNAEAFF. CDR3 nucleotide sequence: TGCAGTGCTAGCCCCGGGACTTACCGTTCTAACGCTGAAGCTTTCTTT.

J is TRBJ2-2 and V is TRBV2; TRBD1 aligns across 9 bases. The V gene's germline CDR1 is SNHLY and CDR2 FYNNEI. V was clipped by 5 bases and J by 3 bases; unmatched bases: 4. This CDR3 has 15 residues. The CDR3, as DNA: TGTGCCAGCAGTCACGGACAGGGGTACACCGGGGAGCTGTTTTTT. This gives the protein CASSHGQGYTGELFF.

V gene TRBV27 combines with J gene TRBJ2-7; D may match TRBD1 or TRBD2 (5 bases each). The V end lost 8 bases, the J end lost 2 bases, and 16 bases lay between the germline ends. Germline CDR1 and CDR2: MNHEY and SMNVEV (reference sequence). The CDR3 length is 14 residues. The CDR3 spells CASSLGDPTYEQYF. The CDR3 bases are TGTGCCAGCTCCCTGGGGGACCCGACCTACGAGCAGTACTTC.

The chain uses TRBV7-2 and TRBJ1-6; tentatively, D is TRBD1 (5 bases). V was cut by 5 bases and J by 8 bases, with 16 bases left in between. Per the germline V gene, CDR1 is SGHTA and CDR2 is FQGNSA. This CDR3 contains 15 residues. The CDR3 DNA follows: TGTGCCAGCAGCACCCGGACACAGACCTATTCACCCCTCCACTTT. This codes for CASSTRTQTYSPLHF.

V gene TRBV12-3 or TRBV12-4 combines with J gene TRBJ2-5; 8 bases match TRBD1. The CDR3 is 16 residues long. V shed 7 bases, J shed 1 base, and the junction held 11 bases outside the gene matches. The CDR3 DNA follows: TGTGCCAGCACCCCTGACAGGGGCTTCGTCCAAGAGACCCAGTACTTC. It encodes CASTPDRGFVQETQYF.

The chain recombines TRBV6-5 with TRBJ1-2; D may be TRBD1 (5 bases). The CDR3 is 10 residues long. Germline CDR1 and CDR2: MNHEY and SVGAGI. The CDR3 sequence is CAIGDYGYTF. CDR3 DNA sequence: TGTGCTATAGGGGACTATGGCTACACCTTC.

On this clonotype itself: A read error is possible here, since a much larger clone lies one base away. The chain has TRBV6-6 and TRBJ2-1; no definite D call. With 5 bases removed from V and 6 bases from J, the gap between germline ends came to 5 bases. In germline, CDR1 is MNHNY, CDR2 SVGAGI (reference sequence). CDR3 length: 11 amino acids. In nucleotides, the CDR3 is TGTGCCAGCAGTCCCCCCAATGAGCAGTTCTTC. Its translation is CASSPPNEQFF.

This clonotype was seen more than once but under ten times. The chain recombines TRBV7-3 with TRBJ1-5; D unresolved. Trimming removed 3 bases from V and 8 bases from J, with 11 bases in between. The length of the CDR3 is 13 residues. Germline V gives CDR1 SGHTA, CDR2 FQGTGA. The CDR3 DNA reads TGTGCCAGCAGCTTGGATGGGTTGAAGCCCCAGCATTTT. The encoded protein is CASSLDGLKPQHF.

The gene calls are TRBV6-5 and TRBJ2-7, with D perhaps TRBD1 or TRBD2 (6 bases each). The CDR3 contains 16 residues. Germline V lookup: CDR1 MNHEY, CDR2 SVGAGI. Deletions cut 6 bases from V and 7 bases from J, with 25 bases between. As DNA, the CDR3 is TGTGCCAGCAGGATGATGTGGAGGGGGGCCCAGGGAGAGCAGTACTTC. Its protein product is CASRMMWRGAQGEQYF.

This chain links TRBV27 with TRBJ2-7; D perhaps matches TRBD2 (5 bases). V lost 5 bases to trimming and J lost 5 bases, with 19 bases between them. The germline V gene encodes CDR1 MNHEY and CDR2 SMNVEV (reference sequence). The CDR3 contains 15 residues. The chain's CDR3 is CASSPPAGGYNEQYF. The CDR3 DNA is TGTGCCAGCAGTCCCCCCGCAGGAGGTTACAACGAGCAGTACTTC.

The chain couples TRBV30 to TRBJ2-2, with 16 bases identical to TRBD2. V lost 8 bases, J lost 0 bases, and 3 bases stayed unmatched. The V gene's germline CDR1 is GTSNPN and CDR2 SVGIG (reference sequence). The CDR3 sequence is 16 residues long. The CDR3 nucleotides read TGTGCCGGGACTAGCGGGAGGGCCCCGAACACCGGGGAGCTGTTTTTT. This translates into CAGTSGRAPNTGELFF.

The chain employs TRBV7-2 and TRBJ2-1, with 11 bases fitting TRBD2. This CDR3 is 14 amino acids long. CDR1 and CDR2 (germline): SGHTA, FQGNSA. The trim removed 5 bases at V and 7 bases at J, leaving 4 bases unmatched. CDR3 sequence (DNA): TGTGCCAGCAGCATGACTAGCGGGGCTAATGAGCAGTTCTTC. Encoded protein: CASSMTSGANEQFF.

This clonotype was counted a few times. This chain uses TRBV7-3 with TRBJ1-3; maybe TRBD1 (5 bases). Germline loops: CDR1 SGHTA, CDR2 FQGTGA. The CDR3 spans 17 residues. Trimming took off 2 bases at V and 0 bases at J, with 14 bases between the two ends. CDR3 nucleotides: TGTGCCAGCAGCTTAGGGGGGTCCCCCCTCTCTGGAAACACCATATATTTT. Amino acid sequence: CASSLGGSPLSGNTIYF.

The V gene is TRBV7-6, the J gene TRBJ2-2, with 7 positions matching TRBD1. The CDR3 extends over 18 amino acids. With 2 bases clipped from V and 2 bases from J, the junction kept 11 bases outside the gene matches. CDR1 is SGHVS, CDR2 FNYEAQ, per germline. The chain's CDR3 is CASSLQAGTAVNTGELFF. The CDR3 nucleotides read TGTGCCAGCAGCTTACAAGCCGGGACAGCCGTAAACACCGGGGAGCTGTTTTTT.

Ten or more counts support this clonotype. This sequence joins TRBV5-1 and TRBJ2-1; D possibly uses TRBD1 or TRBD2 (5 bases each). Germline V gene sequence: CDR1 SGHRS, CDR2 YFSETQ. Trimming left V 4 bases short and J 5 bases short, with 16 bases between. This CDR3 has 15 amino acids. DNA of the CDR3: TGCGCCAGCAGCCGAAAGCCGGGGCGCGACAATGAGCAGTTCTTC. Amino acids: CASSRKPGRDNEQFF. The entire variable domain, with the rest obtained from reference TRBV5-1 and TRBJ2-1, is as follows: KAGVTQTPRYLIKTRGQQVTLSCSPISGHRSVSWYQQTPGQGLQFLFEYFSETQRNKGNFPGRFSGRQFSNSRSEMNVSTLELGDSALYLCASSRKPGRDNEQFFGPGTRLTVL.

The CDR3 DNA follows: TGTGCCAGCAGTATCGGGAGGATAACCGACAATGAGCAGTTCTTC. This gives the protein CASSIGRITDNEQFF. V is TRBV6-5 and J is TRBJ2-1, with TRBD2 matching over 7 bases. This CDR3 spans 15 amino acids. Germline V CDR1 and CDR2: MNHEY, SVGAGI. V lost 5 bases, J lost 5 bases, and 9 bases stayed unmatched.

At least ten counts were recorded for this clonotype. The chain uses TRBV10-3 and TRBJ2-5; a weak D match, TRBD1 (6 bases). Germline CDR1 ENHRY, CDR2 SYGVKD. V dropped 8 bases and J dropped 2 bases, with 9 bases sitting between them. This CDR3 is 12 amino acids long. CDR3 loop: CAIRTAQETQYF. The CDR3 coding sequence is TGTGCCATCCGGACAGCACAAGAGACCCAGTACTTC.

This clonotype turned up a few times. This chain connects TRBV5-1 to TRBJ2-3, with no clear D. The CDR3 extends over 16 amino acids. Germline V gene sequence: CDR1 SGHRS, CDR2 YFSETQ. V dropped 4 bases and J dropped 2 bases, with 17 bases sitting between them. The CDR3 protein is CASSADGLMNTDTQYF. CDR3 nucleotide sequence: TGCGCCAGCAGCGCGGACGGTTTGATGAACACAGATACGCAGTATTTT.

Comment on this clonotype: An end of the junction does not agree with germline; a read error may underlie this. The J gene is TRBJ1-1, the V gene TRBV7-2, with D possibly matching TRBD1 (5 bases). Germline V gene lookup returns CDR1 SGHTA and CDR2 FQGNSA. The CDR3 consists of 14 residues. The CDR3: CASAVSGRGTKAFF. CDR3 in DNA: TGTGCCAGCGCCGTTTCAGGCCGGGGCACTAAAGCTTTCTTT.

This clonotype has only one observation. The chain has TRBV6-1 and TRBJ1-1; D not resolved. Germline V gene sequence: CDR1 MNHNS, CDR2 SASEGT. Trimming removed 0 bases at V and 5 bases at J, with 10 bases between. CDR3 length: 14 residues. The CDR3 sequence is CASSEALTLTEAFF. The CDR3 nucleotides are TGTGCCAGCAGTGAAGCGCTTACCCTAACTGAAGCTTTCTTT.

The chain combines TRBV7-2 with TRBJ2-1; D perhaps matches TRBD1 (8 bases). V lost 4 bases and J lost 1, with 17 bases in between. This CDR3 comprises 17 residues. Per the germline V gene, CDR1 is SGHTA and CDR2 is FQGNSA. The CDR3 loop is CASSSRPQGGSYNEQFF. In nucleotides, the CDR3 is TGTGCCAGCAGCTCAAGGCCACAGGGGGGGTCCTACAATGAGCAGTTCTTC.